A single sample gave rise to the 14 T cell receptor beta chains below, sequenced in a study of T cells in Graves' hyperthyroidism and ophthalmopathy. Regions amplified from RNA transcripts were the TCR beta CDR3 regions. Carried out on the TCR CDR3, a first-round RT-PCR used the HTBI primer set. From the multiplex PCR reads, TCRdb called clonotypes with MiXCR, one entry per CDR3 protein. The sample lists about 380,000 distinct CDR3 sequences; approximately 17% were seen once. The sequencing sample was made of blood. These receptors were obtained from a young man with Graves' ophthalmopathy.

Ten or more counts support this clonotype. This chain connects TRBV2 to TRBJ2-1; 14 bases fit TRBD2. V trimming: 6 bases; J trimming: 7 bases; junction bases outside the gene matches: 14. This CDR3 spans 18 amino acids. Germline CDR1 and CDR2: SNHLY and FYNNEI. The chain's CDR3 is CASRRTPRLAGGNNEQFF. As DNA, the CDR3 is TGTGCCAGCAGGAGGACCCCCCGACTAGCGGGGGGGAATAATGAGCAGTTCTTC.

This clonotype was seen only a few times. The gene calls are TRBV24-1 and TRBJ2-1; TRBD1 matches at 10 bases. The J segment lost 5 bases and the V segment lost 4 bases, leaving 7 bases of the junction unmatched. The CDR3 has 16 residues. CDR1 and CDR2 from the germline V gene are KGHDR and SFDVKD. For the CDR3, the DNA is TGTGCCACCAGTGAACCGACAGGGGGCGTTAACAATGAGCAGTTCTTC. This codes for CATSEPTGGVNNEQFF.

The rearrangement uses TRBV24-1 and TRBJ2-3; 7 bases fit TRBD1. Germline CDR1 is KGHDR and CDR2 is SFDVKD. The CDR3 spans 17 residues. V shed 4 bases, J shed 2 bases, and the junction held 11 bases outside the gene matches. CDR3 in DNA: TGTGCCACCAGTGACCCCCGGACAGGCAAGGACACAGATACGCAGTATTTT. Amino acid sequence: CATSDPRTGKDTDTQYF.

V usage is TRBV19 and J usage is TRBJ1-1; weak D call: TRBD1 (6 bases). CDR1 and CDR2 (germline): LNHDA, SQIVND (reference sequence). The CDR3 contains 14 residues. The V gene lost 8 bases and the J gene lost 2 bases, with 15 bases spanning the gap. Here the CDR3 reads CASAATRGNTEAFF. As DNA, the CDR3 is TGTGCCAGTGCGGCCACCAGGGGAAACACTGAAGCTTTCTTT.

This clonotype has more than one count but fewer than ten. This rearrangement joins TRBV13 to TRBJ2-7, with TRBD1 matching 8 bases. J gave up 0 bases and V 5 bases, and 9 bases lay outside the gene matches. There are 16 residues in the CDR3. CDR1 and CDR2 from the germline V gene are PRHDT and FYEKMQ (reference sequence). DNA of the CDR3: TGTGCCAGCAGCGCCACGGACAGGGCAAGCTCCTACGAGCAGTACTTC. This gives the protein CASSATDRASSYEQYF.

Turning to this clonotype: Being one base from a much bigger clone, this may be a read error. The V gene is TRBV15, the J gene TRBJ1-4; 8 positions match TRBD1. Looked up from germline, CDR1 is LNHNV and CDR2 is YYDKDF (reference sequence). This CDR3 is built from 14 residues. CDR3 bases: TGTGTCACCAGCCCCGGGACAGGTCTTGAAAAACTGTTTTTT. Protein: CVTSPGTGLEKLFF.

This sequence joins TRBV7-3 and TRBJ1-3; D is undetermined. The length of the CDR3 is 14 residues. The germline gives CDR1 SGHTA, CDR2 FQGTGA. The V gene lost 6 bases and the J gene lost 0 bases, with 9 bases spanning the gap. The CDR3 DNA is TGTGCCAGCAGGGCGGACCACTCTGGAAACACCATATATTTT. Translation: CASRADHSGNTIYF.

The rearrangement uses TRBV7-9 and TRBJ2-2; tentative D call: TRBD2 (5 bases). The CDR3 length is 14 residues. Per the germline V gene, CDR1 is SEHNR and CDR2 is FQNEAQ (reference sequence). The V end lost 5 bases, the J end lost 3 bases, and 10 bases lay between the germline ends. In DNA, the CDR3 is TGTGCCAGCAGCCCCGGCGGGTACACCGGGGAGCTGTTTTTT. This sequence encodes CASSPGGYTGELFF.

The sample holds many counts of this clonotype. The chain recombines TRBV18 with TRBJ1-6, with 8 bases aligning to TRBD1. V shed 3 bases, J shed 5 bases, and the junction held 3 bases outside the gene matches. CDR1 and CDR2 (germline): KGHSH, LQKENI. This CDR3 contains 15 residues. CDR3 in DNA: TGTGCCAGCTCACCCTCGGGACAGGATAATTCACCCCTCCACTTT. Translating it yields CASSPSGQDNSPLHF.

The gene calls are TRBV28 and TRBJ1-5; 9 nucleotides match TRBD1. V lost 7 bases, J lost 4 bases, and 14 bases stayed unmatched. The CDR3 is made up of 17 amino acids. Germline V CDR1 and CDR2: MDHEN, SYDVKM. CDR3 in DNA: TGTGCCAGCAAAACCCCCCGACAGGGGGTAGGAAATCAGCCCCAGCATTTT. Translated: CASKTPRQGVGNQPQHF.

The J gene is TRBJ2-3, the V gene TRBV19; 8 positions agree with TRBD1. J was trimmed by 6 bases and V by 6 bases; bases with no gene match: 11. The CDR3 contains 15 residues. Germline values: CDR1 LNHDA, CDR2 SQIVND (reference sequence). CDR3 nucleotide sequence: TGTGCCAGTAGGACCGCGGACAGGGCATATGATACGCAGTATTTT. Its translation: CASRTADRAYDTQYF.

This clonotype was seen many times. The chain uses TRBV18 and TRBJ2-7; the D is unclear. Germline V gene lookup returns CDR1 KGHSH and CDR2 LQKENI. V was clipped by 0 bases and J by 5 bases, with 8 bases between them. The CDR3 has 13 amino acids. DNA of the CDR3: TGTGCCAGCTCACCACCGGGGTACCACGAGCAGTACTTC. Translating it yields CASSPPGYHEQYF.

This clonotype was counted at least ten times. The chain has TRBV6-2 or TRBV6-3 and TRBJ1-1; no firm D call. In germline, CDR1 is MNHEY, CDR2 SVGEGT. CDR3 size: 15 residues. V lost 5 bases, J lost 6 bases, and 19 bases lay in between. The CDR3 sequence: CASSPRRAWMSEAFF. The CDR3 DNA reads TGTGCCAGCAGTCCCCGAAGGGCTTGGATGTCTGAAGCTTTCTTT.

The chain combines TRBV19 with TRBJ1-1; D is unclear. Per the germline V gene, CDR1 is LNHDA and CDR2 is SQIVND (reference sequence). This CDR3 has 15 residues. Trimming removed 4 bases from V and 5 bases from J, with 17 bases in between. CDR3: CASSTRTADGTEAFF. CDR3 coding DNA: TGTGCCAGTAGTACGCGGACGGCAGATGGAACTGAAGCTTTCTTT.